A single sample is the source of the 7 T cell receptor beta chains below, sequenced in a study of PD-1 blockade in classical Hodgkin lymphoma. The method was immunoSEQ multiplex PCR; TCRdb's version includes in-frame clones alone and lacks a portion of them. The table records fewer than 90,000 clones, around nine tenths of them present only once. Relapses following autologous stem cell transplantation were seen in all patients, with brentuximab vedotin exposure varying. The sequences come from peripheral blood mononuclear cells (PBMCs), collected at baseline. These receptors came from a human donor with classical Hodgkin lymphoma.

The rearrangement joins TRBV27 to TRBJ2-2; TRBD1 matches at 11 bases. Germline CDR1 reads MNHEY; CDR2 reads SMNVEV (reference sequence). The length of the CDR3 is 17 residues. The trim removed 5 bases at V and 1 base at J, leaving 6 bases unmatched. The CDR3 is CASSPTDRGRNTGELFF. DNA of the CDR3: TGTGCCAGCAGTCCCACGGACAGGGGGCGGAACACCGGGGAGCTGTTTTTT.

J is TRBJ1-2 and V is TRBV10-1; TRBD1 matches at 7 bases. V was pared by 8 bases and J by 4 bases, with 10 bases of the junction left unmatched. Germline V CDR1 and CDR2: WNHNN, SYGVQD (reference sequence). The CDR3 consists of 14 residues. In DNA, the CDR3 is TGCGCCAGCGGGGATGCGGGACAGCCCTATGGCTACACCTTC. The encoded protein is CASGDAGQPYGYTF.

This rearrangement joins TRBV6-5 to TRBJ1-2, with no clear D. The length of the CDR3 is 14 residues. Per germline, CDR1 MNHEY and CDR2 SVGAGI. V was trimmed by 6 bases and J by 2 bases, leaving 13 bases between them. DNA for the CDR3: TGTGCCAGCAGGGACCCCAGGCTAAACTATGGCTACACCTTC. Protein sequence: CASRDPRLNYGYTF.

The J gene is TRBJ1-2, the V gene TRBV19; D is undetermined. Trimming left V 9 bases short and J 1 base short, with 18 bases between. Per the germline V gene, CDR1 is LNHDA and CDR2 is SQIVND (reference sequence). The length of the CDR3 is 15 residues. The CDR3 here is CASRSADALNYGYTF. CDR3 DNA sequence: TGTGCCAGCCGGTCCGCCGACGCTCTTAACTATGGCTACACCTTC.

The CDR3 loop is CASSFAAGVNEQFF. CDR3 nucleotide sequence: TGTGCCAGCAGTTTTGCGGCAGGGGTCAATGAGCAGTTCTTC. V and J are TRBV28 and TRBJ2-1; TRBD1 might be the D (6 bases). The V and J ends lost 3 bases and 6 bases respectively, with 12 bases between them. This CDR3 comprises 14 residues. Per the germline V gene, CDR1 is MDHEN and CDR2 is SYDVKM.

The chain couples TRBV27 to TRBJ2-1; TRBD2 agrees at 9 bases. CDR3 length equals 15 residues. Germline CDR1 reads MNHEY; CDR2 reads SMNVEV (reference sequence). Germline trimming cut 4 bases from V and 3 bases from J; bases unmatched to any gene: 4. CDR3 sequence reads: CASSSGLAFYNEQFF. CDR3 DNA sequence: TGTGCCAGCAGTTCGGGACTAGCTTTCTACAATGAGCAGTTCTTC.

The CDR3 region is CASKGTSSGTDTQYF. CDR3 sequence (DNA): TGTGCCAGCAAGGGGACCTCCTCGGGCACAGATACGCAGTATTTT. The chain links TRBV2 to TRBJ2-3, with D perhaps matching TRBD1 or TRBD2 (5 bases each). CDR3 size: 15 residues. Trimming removed 7 bases at V and 1 base at J, with 15 bases between. Germline V gene sequence: CDR1 SNHLY, CDR2 FYNNEI.